Below are 21 T cell receptor beta chains sequenced from a single sample in a study of response to subunit inactivated influenza vaccine (dated by TCRdb to the late 2010s). Library preparation employed RT-PCR. The reads were generated on an Illumina HiSeq 2500. TCRdb passed the public sequencing reads through fastp at Q25 and MiXCR, retaining productive beta sequences. Rows matching on CDR3 protein sequence are summarized as one entry with the most common DNA and genes. Present in this sample are 150,000 to 200,000 distinct CDR3 sequences, around 12% of which were seen just once. The ten largest clones capture over 25% of the sample. This sample was also put to use in a study of T cells expressing NK-cell markers. As that second paper reports: The TCR beta cDNA libraries were made using 5'RACE template switching, a step that added both a universal primer site and unique molecular identifiers.

Source: CD8+ T cells sorted from PBMCs, taken 11 to 12 days after vaccination. Receptors were obtained from a man aged 50 to 60 who received an inactivated influenza vaccine. Donor details come from another sample of the same person, matched by shared clones.

This chain links TRBV2 with TRBJ1-5; D unresolved. Germline CDR1 reads SNHLY; CDR2 reads FYNNEI. The CDR3 consists of 13 residues. V dropped 4 bases and J dropped 0 bases, with 4 bases sitting between them. This chain's CDR3 is CASSGYSNQPQHF. Here the CDR3 DNA reads TGTGCCAGCAGTGGGTATAGCAATCAGCCCCAGCATTTT.

This clonotype has a handful of counts. The chain has TRBV12-3 or TRBV12-4 and TRBJ2-2, with 10 bases lining up with TRBD2. CDR3 length equals 16 residues. J was trimmed by 4 bases and V by 2 bases; bases with no gene match: 4. The CDR3 protein is CASSLFPSGSTGELFF. The CDR3 DNA reads TGTGCCAGCAGTTTATTCCCTAGCGGGAGCACCGGGGAGCTGTTTTTT.

This clonotype was detected ten times or more. The chain joins TRBV7-9 to TRBJ1-2; maybe TRBD1 (6 bases). This CDR3 contains 13 residues. Germline lookup yields CDR1 SEHNR and CDR2 FQNEAQ (reference sequence). V was cut by 1 base and J by 8 bases, with 11 bases left in between. CDR3 DNA sequence: TGTGCCAGCAGCTTAGGAGGGGGTTTCGGCTACACCTTC. Its translation is CASSLGGGFGYTF.

This clonotype was recorded a few times. The genes are TRBV20-1 and TRBJ1-1; D not certain. V lost 8 bases, J lost 1 base, and 14 bases lay in between. Germline CDR1 reads DFQATT; CDR2 reads SNEGSKA (reference sequence). The CDR3 sequence is 13 residues long. The chain's CDR3 is CSPVWVPNTEAFF. As DNA, the CDR3 is TGCAGTCCCGTCTGGGTACCGAACACTGAAGCTTTCTTT.

This sequence joins TRBV12-3 or TRBV12-4 and TRBJ1-2; 9 bases map to TRBD1. V lost 5 bases, J lost 2 bases, and 18 bases stayed unmatched. The length of the CDR3 is 19 residues. DNA for the CDR3: TGTGCCAGCAGTCCCTATACCTCACAGGGGGCAATTCTAAACTATGGCTACACCTTC. It specifies CASSPYTSQGAILNYGYTF.

The V gene is TRBV20-1, the J gene TRBJ1-5; D is perhaps TRBD1 (6 bases). This CDR3 has 14 residues. Deletions cut 2 bases from V and 4 bases from J, with 12 bases between. Germline V gives CDR1 DFQATT, CDR2 SNEGSKA (reference sequence). The CDR3 coding sequence is TGCAGTGCTAGAAATCCCCAGGGGAATCAGCCCCAGCATTTT. Protein: CSARNPQGNQPQHF.

The chain is built from TRBV20-1 and TRBJ2-1; the match to TRBD2 covers 7 bases. CDR3 size: 16 residues. V lost 0 bases to trimming and J lost 1 base; unmatched junction nucleotides: 6. Germline assignment: CDR1 DFQATT and CDR2 SNEGSKA (reference sequence). CDR3 region: CSARDVRLASYNEQFF. The CDR3 region has the DNA TGCAGTGCTAGAGATGTGAGACTAGCTTCCTACAATGAGCAGTTCTTC.

This clonotype has a handful of counts. The J gene is TRBJ2-1, the V gene TRBV9; 10 nucleotides line up with TRBD2. V dropped 2 bases and J dropped 2; count of bases not matched to a gene: 1. Germline CDR1 and CDR2: SGDLS and YYNGEE. The CDR3 extends over 15 amino acids. The CDR3 DNA reads as TGTGCCAGCAGCGTCGGGACTAGCGCCTACAATGAGCAGTTCTTC. Translation: CASSVGTSAYNEQFF.

The CDR3 sequence: CASSPGPGIYEQYF. The CDR3 DNA reads as TGTGCCAGCAGCCCCGGGCCGGGGATCTACGAGCAGTACTTC. The chain recombines TRBV7-6 with TRBJ2-7; weak D call: TRBD2 (5 bases). With 5 bases removed from V and 3 bases from J, the gap between germline ends came to 14 bases. CDR3 size: 14 residues. CDR1 is SGHVS and CDR2 is FNYEAQ in the germline V gene.

The J gene is TRBJ1-1, the V gene TRBV28; the match to TRBD1 covers 8 bases. The ends lost 3 bases at V and 3 bases at J; junction bases unmatched: 9. This CDR3 spans 16 amino acids. Looked up from germline, CDR1 is MDHEN and CDR2 is SYDVKM. The CDR3 loop reads CASSLYILTGDTEAFF. CDR3 nucleotides: TGTGCCAGCAGTTTGTATATCTTGACAGGGGACACTGAAGCTTTCTTT.

In its sample, this clonotype was seen a few times. One end of the junction is discordant with germline, which a read error may explain. The chain combines TRBV20-1 with TRBJ2-1; D tentatively fits TRBD1 or TRBD2 (5 bases each). This CDR3 comprises 17 residues. Looked up from germline, CDR1 is DFQATT and CDR2 is SNEGSKA (reference sequence). CDR3 nucleotides: TGCTGTGCTAGAGATCGCAGGTCGGGACGCCCGGTCCATGAGCAGTTCTTC. It yields the protein CCARDRRSGRPVHEQFF.

This rearrangement joins TRBV10-3 to TRBJ2-7; tentative D call: TRBD2 (5 bases). There are 12 residues in the CDR3. Per germline, CDR1 ENHRY and CDR2 SYGVKD. Deletions cut 3 bases from V and 4 bases from J, with 7 bases between. The CDR3 loop reads CAISDGVYEQYF. The CDR3 region has the DNA TGTGCCATCAGTGACGGGGTATACGAGCAGTACTTC.

The chain carries TRBV4-3 and TRBJ2-1, with 8 bases fitting TRBD1. This CDR3 is built from 15 residues. Germline lookup yields CDR1 LGHNA and CDR2 YSLEER. V gave up 1 base and J gave up 2 bases; unmatched junction bases: 1. The CDR3 nucleotides are TGCGCCAGCAGCCAAGGACAGGGGCCCTACAATGAGCAGTTCTTC. Its protein is CASSQGQGPYNEQFF.

The chain combines TRBV20-1 with TRBJ1-2, with a weak D call TRBD1 (6 bases). CDR3 length equals 13 residues. V was cut by 0 bases and J by 4 bases, with 9 bases left in between. Germline CDR1 reads DFQATT; CDR2 reads SNEGSKA (reference sequence). CDR3 amino acids: CSAREGGAYGYTF. CDR3 in DNA: TGCAGTGCTAGAGAGGGGGGCGCCTATGGCTACACCTTC.

The chain joins TRBV6-1 to TRBJ2-5; TRBD2 aligns across 12 bases. CDR3 length: 16 amino acids. Trimming removed 5 bases from V and 2 bases from J; junction bases left unmatched: 6. Germline V gives CDR1 MNHNS, CDR2 SASEGT. The chain's CDR3 is CASSPRTSGKQETQYF. CDR3 nucleotide sequence: TGTGCCAGCAGTCCCCGGACTAGCGGGAAACAAGAGACCCAGTACTTC.

J is TRBJ2-1 and V is TRBV12-3 or TRBV12-4; D gene unclear. V was clipped by 6 bases and J by 4 bases, with 10 bases between them. The CDR3 extends over 13 amino acids. The CDR3 DNA is TGTGCCAGCAGCCGTGAGGTTTACAATGAGCAGTTCTTC. This sequence encodes CASSREVYNEQFF.

The gene calls are TRBV24-1 and TRBJ2-3; D remains unclear. The CDR3 covers 15 residues. The germline gives CDR1 KGHDR, CDR2 SFDVKD. V lost 3 bases and J 0 bases, leaving 9 bases between the germline ends. CDR3 nucleotides: TGTGCCACCAGTGATAAGATCCGGAGCACAGATACGCAGTATTTT. Its protein is CATSDKIRSTDTQYF.

This clonotype was recorded at least ten times. The J gene is TRBJ2-3, the V gene TRBV28, with TRBD1 matching over 10 bases. The junction had 3 bases not matched to a gene; V was cut back by 2 bases and J by 1 base. The CDR3 is made up of 16 amino acids. The germline gives CDR1 MDHEN, CDR2 SYDVKM. The DNA of the CDR3 is TGTGCCAGCAGTTTAACCGGGACAGGGGGCACAGATACGCAGTATTTT. It yields the protein CASSLTGTGGTDTQYF.

A few counts support this clonotype. This chain connects TRBV7-2 to TRBJ1-1; tentatively, D is TRBD1 (6 bases). CDR3 length equals 11 residues. Trimming stripped 7 bases from V and 6 bases from J, with 9 bases between. Germline V lookup: CDR1 SGHTA, CDR2 FQGNSA. The DNA of the CDR3 is TGTGCCAGCATCTACAGGGCTGAAGCTTTCTTT. Translated: CASIYRAEAFF.

This clonotype came up many times. CDR3 region: CASTWTSGYQETQYF. The CDR3 DNA follows: TGTGCCAGTACCTGGACTAGCGGATACCAAGAGACCCAGTACTTC. V is TRBV28 and J is TRBJ2-5, with 10 nucleotides matching TRBD2. Germline-derived CDR1 and CDR2 are MDHEN and SYDVKM. The CDR3 has 15 amino acids. Losses at the gene ends were 9 bases for V and 0 bases for J; bases not matched to a gene: 7. Filled out from reference TRBV28 and TRBJ2-5, the complete variable domain reads DVKVTQSSRYLVKRTGEKVFLECVQDMDHENMFWYRQDPGLGLRLIYFSYDVKMKEKGDIPEGYSVSREKKERFSLILESASTNQTSMYLCASTWTSGYQETQYFGPGTRLLVL.

The J gene is TRBJ2-5, the V gene TRBV5-1, with D possibly being TRBD2 (6 bases). Germline V gene lookup returns CDR1 SGHRS and CDR2 YFSETQ. Trimming shortened V by 0 bases and J by 2 bases, and 17 bases separated the two germline ends. CDR3 size: 17 residues. The CDR3 DNA sequence: TGCGCCAGCAGCTTGGGCATAGGGGCCGGACTACAAGAGACCCAGTACTTC. Protein: CASSLGIGAGLQETQYF.